This T cell receptor (beta chain) is drawn from a study of yellow fever vaccine responses in identical twins. Study results and limitations: Vaccine T cell responses of twins reportedly seemed partly convergent and partly personalized.

CDR1 is MNHEY and CDR2 is SMNVEV in the germline V gene (reference sequence). Trimming pared 8 bases from V and 3 bases from J, leaving 11 bases between. This CDR3 spans 12 amino acids. TCRdb fed the RT-PCR reads into MiXCR, producing one record per CDR3 protein. The table records around 16,000 distinct CDR3 sequences, around 80% of them present only once. A word on this clonotype: Its antigen remains unidentified.

The sequence was obtained from a woman under 30 who received the yellow fever vaccine. The input for sequencing was T cells from blood (PBMCs), unsorted or a sorted subset (not recorded which), taken before or after yellow fever vaccination (not recorded which). The chain employs TRBV27 and TRBJ2-7; D is ambiguous. Here the CDR3 DNA reads TGTGCCAGCCTCTCGAACAGCTACGAGCAGTACTTC. Translated, it gives CASLSNSYEQYF.